The T cell receptor (beta chain) under discussion was sequenced for a study of T cell repertoires in cytomegalovirus infection. Study-level background: Newly reported HLA-C-restricted and thoroughly characterized HLA-B-restricted CMV epitopes were employed. CMV infection plus the matching HLA type was flagged by public TCR beta signatures. Study results and limitations: The ex vivo response was dominated by HLA-C-restricted CMV-specific TCR beta clonotypes.

This CDR3 contains 13 residues. V shed 6 bases and J shed 5 bases, with 13 bases lying between them. As to this clonotype: Antigen specificity is unknown.

TCRdb ran MiXCR on the reads and lists one entry per CDR3 protein. The sample records about 900,000 distinct CDR3 sequences, around 30% being singletons. V is TRBV12-3 or TRBV12-4 and J is TRBJ2-5; no clear D gene. This receptor was identified in a human donor in good health (CMV status not recorded). Some clones in this sample may be carry-over from other donors' samples. Sequenced here: cultured CD8+ T cells from PBMCs, sampled from culture after CMV antigen stimulation. CDR3 region: CASSPVHGETQYF. In nucleotides, the CDR3 is TGTGCCAGCAGCCCGGTCCACGGGGAGACCCAGTACTTC.